These T cell receptor beta chains were read from a single sample in a study of OX40 agonist ivuxolimab in advanced cancers. TCRdb keeps only in-frame clones here, not all; method: immunoSEQ multiplex PCR. The sample includes roughly 77,000 clones, under 90% of them seen just once. Specimen: CD4+ or CD8+ T cells sorted from blood, collected in a trial of the OX40 agonist ivuxolimab. The receptor source for this set is an adult with an advanced solid tumor such as melanoma, head and neck, liver or kidney cancer. CDR3s include the opening cysteine and the closing phenylalanine or tryptophan. Fields, in order: clone size, CDR3 length, D gene, V gene, J gene, CDR3 DNA, CDR3 protein. A D gene is named only where the DNA matches it firmly. Clone size is not always given. Where it is, it says once, few, many or a class for expanded clones.

abundance: NA
len: 14
d_gene: NA
v_gene: TRBV7-2
j_gene: TRBJ1-1
CDR3nt: TGTGCCAGCAGCTTAATTGCAGGGTACACTGAAGCTTTCTTT
CDR3aa: CASSLIAGYTEAFF

abundance: NA
len: 15
d_gene: TRBD1
v_gene: TRBV28
j_gene: TRBJ2-7
CDR3nt: TGTGCCAGCAGGAACAGGGGGCCAACCACCTACGAGCAGTACTTC
CDR3aa: CASRNRGPTTYEQYF

abundance: NA
len: 13
d_gene: NA
v_gene: TRBV7-8
j_gene: TRBJ1-2
CDR3nt: TGTGCCAGCAGCTTAGGACATCTCTATGGCTACACCTTC
CDR3aa: CASSLGHLYGYTF

abundance: NA
len: 14
d_gene: NA
v_gene: TRBV7-3
j_gene: TRBJ2-2
CDR3nt: TGTGCCAGCAGCTTAAGTAGGAACACCGGGGAGCTGTTTTTT
CDR3aa: CASSLSRNTGELFF

abundance: once
len: 14
d_gene: NA
v_gene: TRBV18
j_gene: TRBJ2-7
CDR3nt: TGTGCCAGCTCACCAGTCGAGCCCAGCTACGAGCAGTACTTC
CDR3aa: CASSPVEPSYEQYF

abundance: once
len: 12
d_gene: NA
v_gene: TRBV9
j_gene: TRBJ2-1
CDR3nt: TGTGCCAGCAGCGTATCCACGGGAGCGAAGTTCTTC
CDR3aa: CASSVSTGAKFF

abundance: NA
len: 17
d_gene: NA
v_gene: TRBV5-1
j_gene: TRBJ2-4
CDR3nt: TGCGCCAGCAGCCTAATCCTATCCTCCGGGCAGGTGGACATTCAGTACTTC
CDR3aa: CASSLILSSGQVDIQYF

abundance: NA
len: 13
d_gene: NA
v_gene: TRBV11-2
j_gene: TRBJ1-1
CDR3nt: TGTGCCAGCAGCTTATTGAGGGGTACTGAAGCTTTCTTT
CDR3aa: CASSLLRGTEAFF

abundance: NA
len: 16
d_gene: NA
v_gene: TRBV25-1
j_gene: TRBJ2-2
CDR3nt: TGTGCCAGCAGTGTACCCGGACTCAGGAACACCGGGGAGCTGTTTTTT
CDR3aa: CASSVPGLRNTGELFF

abundance: NA
len: 13
d_gene: NA
v_gene: TRBV2
j_gene: TRBJ2-5
CDR3nt: TGTGCCAGCAGTGAGTTAGCGGTGGAGACCCAGTACTTC
CDR3aa: CASSELAVETQYF

abundance: NA
len: 13
d_gene: NA
v_gene: TRBV27
j_gene: TRBJ1-2
CDR3nt: TGTGCCAGCAGTTCCCGGACAGACTATGGCTACACCTTC
CDR3aa: CASSSRTDYGYTF

abundance: few
len: 15
d_gene: TRBD1
v_gene: TRBV6-4
j_gene: TRBJ2-7
CDR3nt: TGTGCCAGCATAAGACAGGGGGCCCTATCCTACGAGCAGTACTTC
CDR3aa: CASIRQGALSYEQYF

abundance: once
len: 14
d_gene: NA
v_gene: TRBV5-6
j_gene: TRBJ2-3
CDR3nt: TGTGCCAGCAGCTTGGTGGGGCCCCTAGATACGCAGTATTTT
CDR3aa: CASSLVGPLDTQYF

abundance: NA
len: 15
d_gene: TRBD2
v_gene: TRBV5-1
j_gene: TRBJ2-2
CDR3nt: TGCGCCAGCAGCTCGAGCGGGGGCACTTTCGGGGAGCTGTTTTTT
CDR3aa: CASSSSGGTFGELFF

abundance: NA
len: 14
d_gene: TRBD1
v_gene: TRBV11-2
j_gene: TRBJ2-5
CDR3nt: TGTGCCAGCAGCCCTGGACAGGGCCAAGAGACCCAGTACTTC
CDR3aa: CASSPGQGQETQYF

abundance: few
len: 14
d_gene: TRBD1
v_gene: TRBV19
j_gene: TRBJ1-2
CDR3nt: TGTGCCAGTAGTGAGGACAGGGTGACCTATGGCTACACCTTC
CDR3aa: CASSEDRVTYGYTF

abundance: few
len: 14
d_gene: TRBD2
v_gene: TRBV7-2
j_gene: TRBJ2-7
CDR3nt: TGTGCCAGCAGCTCCACTAGCGGCCCCTACGAGCAGTACTTC
CDR3aa: CASSSTSGPYEQYF

abundance: NA
len: 16
d_gene: NA
v_gene: TRBV7-2
j_gene: TRBJ2-3
CDR3nt: TGTGCCAGCAGCCCAGGGGCGGACTTCCTCACAGATACGCAGTATTTT
CDR3aa: CASSPGADFLTDTQYF

abundance: NA
len: 14
d_gene: TRBD2
v_gene: TRBV28
j_gene: TRBJ2-4
CDR3nt: TGTGCCACCTGGGGGGGTCTAGCCAAAAACATTCAGTACTTC
CDR3aa: CATWGGLAKNIQYF

abundance: NA
len: 12
d_gene: NA
v_gene: TRBV15
j_gene: TRBJ1-2
CDR3nt: TGTGCCACCAGCAGAGTCAACTATGGCTACACCTTC
CDR3aa: CATSRVNYGYTF

abundance: NA
len: 13
d_gene: NA
v_gene: TRBV27
j_gene: TRBJ1-3
CDR3nt: TGTGCCAGCAGACTAAAGTCTGGAAACACCATATATTTT
CDR3aa: CASRLKSGNTIYF

abundance: NA
len: 17
d_gene: NA
v_gene: TRBV7-8
j_gene: TRBJ1-3
CDR3nt: TGTGCCAGCAGCCGTAGACCAACAGGAGACTCTGGAAACACCATATATTTT
CDR3aa: CASSRRPTGDSGNTIYF

abundance: NA
len: 19
d_gene: TRBD2
v_gene: TRBV4-1
j_gene: TRBJ2-4
CDR3nt: TGCGCCAGCAGCCGCTCGGGGCTAGCGGGGGGCGTAGCCAAAAACATTCAGTACTTC
CDR3aa: CASSRSGLAGGVAKNIQYF

abundance: NA
len: 15
d_gene: TRBD2
v_gene: TRBV5-1
j_gene: TRBJ2-7
CDR3nt: TGCGCCAGCAGCCCCCAGCGGGGTCAACAGTACGAGCAGTACTTC
CDR3aa: CASSPQRGQQYEQYF

abundance: NA
len: 13
d_gene: NA
v_gene: TRBV27
j_gene: TRBJ2-5
CDR3nt: TGTGCCAGCAGTTTAGGACTCCGAGGACCCCAGTACTTC
CDR3aa: CASSLGLRGPQYF

abundance: NA
len: 15
d_gene: NA
v_gene: TRBV21-1
j_gene: TRBJ1-1
CDR3nt: TGTGCCAGCAGCAAAGGGACGCCCGGGGCTCCTGAAGCTTTCTTT
CDR3aa: CASSKGTPGAPEAFF

abundance: NA
len: 12
d_gene: NA
v_gene: TRBV30
j_gene: TRBJ1-5
CDR3nt: TGTGCCTGGAGTGTAAAGGCAGGCGCCCAGCATTTT
CDR3aa: CAWSVKAGAQHF

abundance: NA
len: 13
d_gene: NA
v_gene: TRBV5-1
j_gene: TRBJ1-2
CDR3nt: TGCGCCAGCAGCTTGGATTATGGCTATGGCTACACCTTC
CDR3aa: CASSLDYGYGYTF

abundance: NA
len: 14
d_gene: NA
v_gene: TRBV6-9
j_gene: TRBJ1-1
CDR3nt: TGTGCCAGCAGTTACAGGGGCAGGGTAACTGAAGCTTTCTTT
CDR3aa: CASSYRGRVTEAFF

abundance: once
len: 15
d_gene: TRBD1
v_gene: TRBV29-1
j_gene: TRBJ2-2
CDR3nt: TGCAGCGTACTTGGACAGGCTGCGAACACCGGGGAGCTGTTTTTT
CDR3aa: CSVLGQAANTGELFF

abundance: NA
len: 13
d_gene: NA
v_gene: TRBV19
j_gene: TRBJ2-4
CDR3nt: TGTGCCAGTAGTACAGAAGCCAAAAACATTCAGTACTTC
CDR3aa: CASSTEAKNIQYF

abundance: NA
len: 16
d_gene: NA
v_gene: TRBV19
j_gene: TRBJ2-7
CDR3nt: TGTGCCAGTAGTCCCCTATGGGGGGCCAGCTCCTACGAGCAGTACTTC
CDR3aa: CASSPLWGASSYEQYF

abundance: NA
len: 16
d_gene: NA
v_gene: TRBV6-1
j_gene: TRBJ2-3
CDR3nt: TGTGCCAGCAGTGAAGCAGGGGCGGCTGGCACAGATACGCAGTATTTT
CDR3aa: CASSEAGAAGTDTQYF

abundance: NA
len: 16
d_gene: TRBD1
v_gene: TRBV28
j_gene: TRBJ2-1
CDR3nt: TGTGCCAGCAGTCCCACGGGGACAGCGAAACACAATGAGCAGTTCTTC
CDR3aa: CASSPTGTAKHNEQFF

abundance: few
len: 16
d_gene: NA
v_gene: TRBV5-4
j_gene: TRBJ2-3
CDR3nt: TGTGCCAGCAGCCCCCTAGCGAGGGGAGACACAGATACGCAGTATTTT
CDR3aa: CASSPLARGDTDTQYF

abundance: NA
len: 15
d_gene: TRBD1
v_gene: TRBV10-3
j_gene: TRBJ1-1
CDR3nt: TGTGCCATCAGTGAGGCGGACAGGGGGCCCCCGAAAGCTTTCTTT
CDR3aa: CAISEADRGPPKAFF

abundance: NA
len: 14
d_gene: TRBD1
v_gene: TRBV7-6
j_gene: TRBJ1-1
CDR3nt: TGTGCCAGCAGCTTCGGGACAGGGGTGAGCGAAGCTTTCTTT
CDR3aa: CASSFGTGVSEAFF

abundance: NA
len: 15
d_gene: NA
v_gene: TRBV9
j_gene: TRBJ2-1
CDR3nt: TGTGCCAGCAGCCCCGGGGCTTCGGGGTACAATGAGCAGTTCTTC
CDR3aa: CASSPGASGYNEQFF

abundance: NA
len: 15
d_gene: NA
v_gene: TRBV5-1
j_gene: TRBJ2-3
CDR3nt: TGCGCCAGCAGCTTGGTTTCGGGCGGGACAGATACGCAGTATTTT
CDR3aa: CASSLVSGGTDTQYF

abundance: NA
len: 14
d_gene: TRBD1
v_gene: TRBV6-5
j_gene: TRBJ1-2
CDR3nt: TGTGCCAGCAGCGAGGGACAGGAGGGCTATGGCTACACCTTC
CDR3aa: CASSEGQEGYGYTF

abundance: NA
len: 15
d_gene: NA
v_gene: TRBV28
j_gene: TRBJ1-2
CDR3nt: TGTGCCAGCAGTTTATCAGGGCACCCCAACTATGGCTACACCTTC
CDR3aa: CASSLSGHPNYGYTF

abundance: NA
len: 13
d_gene: NA
v_gene: TRBV10-3
j_gene: TRBJ1-5
CDR3nt: TGTGCCATCAGTGAGTCGGAGGGACAGCCCCAGCATTTT
CDR3aa: CAISESEGQPQHF

abundance: NA
len: 16
d_gene: NA
v_gene: TRBV2
j_gene: TRBJ2-2
CDR3nt: TGTGCCAGCAGTGAAGTGTGGCCAGCGAACACCGGGGAGCTGTTTTTT
CDR3aa: CASSEVWPANTGELFF

abundance: few
len: 17
d_gene: NA
v_gene: TRBV2
j_gene: TRBJ1-6
CDR3nt: TGTGCCAGCAGTGATGCCTTCACGGGCACCTATAATTCACCCCTCCACTTT
CDR3aa: CASSDAFTGTYNSPLHF

abundance: NA
len: 12
d_gene: NA
v_gene: TRBV5-1
j_gene: TRBJ2-1
CDR3nt: TGCGCCAGCAGCTCCAAATACAATGAGCAGTTCTTC
CDR3aa: CASSSKYNEQFF